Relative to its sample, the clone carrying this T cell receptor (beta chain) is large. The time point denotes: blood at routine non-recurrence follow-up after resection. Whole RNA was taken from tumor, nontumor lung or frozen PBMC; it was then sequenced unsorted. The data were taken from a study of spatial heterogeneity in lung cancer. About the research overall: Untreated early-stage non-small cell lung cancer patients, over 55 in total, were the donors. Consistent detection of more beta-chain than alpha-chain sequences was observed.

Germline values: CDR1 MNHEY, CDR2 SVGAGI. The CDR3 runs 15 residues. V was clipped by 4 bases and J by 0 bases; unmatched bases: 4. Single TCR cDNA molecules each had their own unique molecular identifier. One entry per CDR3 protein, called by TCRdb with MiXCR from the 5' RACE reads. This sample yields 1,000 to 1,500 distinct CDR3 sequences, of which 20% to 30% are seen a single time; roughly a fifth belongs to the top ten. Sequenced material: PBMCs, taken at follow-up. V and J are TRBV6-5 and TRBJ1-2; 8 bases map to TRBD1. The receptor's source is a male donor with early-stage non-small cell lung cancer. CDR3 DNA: TGTGCCAGCAGTTGGGGACAGGAGGCTAACTATGGCTACACCTTC. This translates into CASSWGQEANYGYTF.